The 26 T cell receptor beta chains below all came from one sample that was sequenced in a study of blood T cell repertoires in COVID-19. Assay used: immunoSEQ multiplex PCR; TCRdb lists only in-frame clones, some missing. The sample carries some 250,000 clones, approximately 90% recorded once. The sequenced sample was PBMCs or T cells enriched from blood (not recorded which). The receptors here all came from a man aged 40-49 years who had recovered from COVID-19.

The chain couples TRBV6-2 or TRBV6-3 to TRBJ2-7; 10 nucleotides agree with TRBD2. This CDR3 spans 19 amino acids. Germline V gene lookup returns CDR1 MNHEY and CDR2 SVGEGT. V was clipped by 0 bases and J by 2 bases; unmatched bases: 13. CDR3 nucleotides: TGTGCCAGCAGTTACTCGCTAGCGGGAGTCCCTCGAGCGACCTACGAGCAGTACTTC. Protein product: CASSYSLAGVPRATYEQYF.

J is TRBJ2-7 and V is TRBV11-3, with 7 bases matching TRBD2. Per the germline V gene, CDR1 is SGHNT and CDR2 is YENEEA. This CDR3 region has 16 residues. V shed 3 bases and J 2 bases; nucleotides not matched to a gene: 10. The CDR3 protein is CASSLPFGRRAYEQYF. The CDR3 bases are TGTGCCAGCAGCTTGCCCTTCGGGAGGAGGGCCTACGAGCAGTACTTC.

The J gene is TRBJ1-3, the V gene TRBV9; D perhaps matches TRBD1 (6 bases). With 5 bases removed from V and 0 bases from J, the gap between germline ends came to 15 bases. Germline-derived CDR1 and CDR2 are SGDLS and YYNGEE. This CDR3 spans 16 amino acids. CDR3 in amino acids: CASSGHRDHSGNTIYF. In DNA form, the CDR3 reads TGTGCCAGCAGTGGACACAGGGACCACTCTGGAAACACCATATATTTT.

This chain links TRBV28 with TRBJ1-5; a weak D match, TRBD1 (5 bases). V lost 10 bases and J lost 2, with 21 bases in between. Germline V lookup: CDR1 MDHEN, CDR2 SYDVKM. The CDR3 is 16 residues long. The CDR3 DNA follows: TGTGCCACCAGGGAAAGGAGAAGGCTCGGCAATCAGCCCCAGCATTTT. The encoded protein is CATRERRRLGNQPQHF.

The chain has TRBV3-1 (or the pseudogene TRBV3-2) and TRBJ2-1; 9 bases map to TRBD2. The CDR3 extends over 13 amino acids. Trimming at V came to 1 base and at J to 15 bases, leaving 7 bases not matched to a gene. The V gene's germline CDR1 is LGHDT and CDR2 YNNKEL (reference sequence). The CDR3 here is CASSQGGGRARFF. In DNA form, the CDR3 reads TGTGCCAGCAGCCAAGGGGGCGGGAGGGCTCGGTTCTTC.

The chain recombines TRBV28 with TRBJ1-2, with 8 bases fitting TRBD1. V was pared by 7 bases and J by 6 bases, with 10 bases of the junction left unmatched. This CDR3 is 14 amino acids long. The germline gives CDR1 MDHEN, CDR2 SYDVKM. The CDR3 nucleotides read TGTGCCAGCAACTTACAGGGGGAAGTGAATGGCTACACCTTC. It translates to CASNLQGEVNGYTF.

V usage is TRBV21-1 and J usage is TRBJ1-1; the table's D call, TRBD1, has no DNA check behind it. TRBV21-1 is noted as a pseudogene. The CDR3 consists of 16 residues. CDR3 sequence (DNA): TGTGCCAGCAGCAAAACCCCCATGACAGCCAACACTGAAGCTTTCTTT. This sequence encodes CASSKTPMTANTEAFF.

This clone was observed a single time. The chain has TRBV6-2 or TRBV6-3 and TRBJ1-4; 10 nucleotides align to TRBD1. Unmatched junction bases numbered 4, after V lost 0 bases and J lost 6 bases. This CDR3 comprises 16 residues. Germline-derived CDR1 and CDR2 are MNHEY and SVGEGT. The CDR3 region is CASSYSGQGQDEKLFF. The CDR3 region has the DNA TGTGCCAGCAGTTACTCGGGACAGGGGCAAGATGAAAAACTGTTTTTT.

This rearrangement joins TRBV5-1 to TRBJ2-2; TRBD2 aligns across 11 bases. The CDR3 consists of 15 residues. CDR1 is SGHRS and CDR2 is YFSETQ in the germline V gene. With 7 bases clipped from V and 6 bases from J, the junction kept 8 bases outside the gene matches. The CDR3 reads CASGLAGILAGELFF. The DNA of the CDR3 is TGCGCCAGCGGACTAGCGGGCATCCTGGCCGGGGAGCTGTTTTTT. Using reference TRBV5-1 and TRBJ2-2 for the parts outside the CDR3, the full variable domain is KAGVTQTPRYLIKTRGQQVTLSCSPISGHRSVSWYQQTPGQGLQFLFEYFSETQRNKGNFPGRFSGRQFSNSRSEMNVSTLELGDSALYLCASGLAGILAGELFFGEGSRLTVL.

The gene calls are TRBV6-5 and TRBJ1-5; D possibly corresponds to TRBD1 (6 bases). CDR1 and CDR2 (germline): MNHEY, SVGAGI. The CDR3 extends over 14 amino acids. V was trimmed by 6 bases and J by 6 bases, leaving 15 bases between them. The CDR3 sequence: CASRSRGRGQPQHF. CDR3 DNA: TGTGCCAGCAGAAGCAGGGGCAGGGGTCAGCCCCAGCATTTT.

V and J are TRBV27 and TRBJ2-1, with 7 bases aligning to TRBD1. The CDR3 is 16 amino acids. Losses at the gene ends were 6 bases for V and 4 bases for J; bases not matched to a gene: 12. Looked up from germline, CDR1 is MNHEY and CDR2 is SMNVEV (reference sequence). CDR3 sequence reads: CASSPGTDRAYNEQFF. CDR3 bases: TGTGCCAGCAGCCCTGGGACCGACAGGGCTTACAATGAGCAGTTCTTC.

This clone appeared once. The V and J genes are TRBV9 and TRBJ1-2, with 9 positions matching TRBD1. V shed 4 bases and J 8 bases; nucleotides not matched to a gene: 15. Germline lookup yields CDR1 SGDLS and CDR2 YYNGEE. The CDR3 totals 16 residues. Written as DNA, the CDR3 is TGTGCCAGCAGCACCGGGACAGGGATGACGGTGGGCGGCTACACCTTC. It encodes CASSTGTGMTVGGYTF.

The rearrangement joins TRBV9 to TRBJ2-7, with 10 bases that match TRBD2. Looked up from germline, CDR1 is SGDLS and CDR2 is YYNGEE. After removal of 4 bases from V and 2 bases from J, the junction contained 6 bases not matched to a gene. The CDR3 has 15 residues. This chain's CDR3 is CASSPRSGGTYEQYF. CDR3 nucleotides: TGTGCCAGCAGCCCGCGTAGCGGGGGGACCTACGAGCAGTACTTC.

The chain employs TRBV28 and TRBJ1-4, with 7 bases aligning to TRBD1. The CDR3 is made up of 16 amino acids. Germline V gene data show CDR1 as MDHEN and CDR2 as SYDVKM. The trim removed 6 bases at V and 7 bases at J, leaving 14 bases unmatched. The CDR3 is CASSSFTGTVFEKLFF. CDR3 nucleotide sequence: TGTGCCAGCAGCTCGTTTACCGGGACAGTGTTTGAAAAACTGTTTTTT. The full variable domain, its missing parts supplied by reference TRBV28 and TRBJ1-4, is DVKVTQSSRYLVKRTGEKVFLECVQDMDHENMFWYRQDPGLGLRLIYFSYDVKMKEKGDIPEGYSVSREKKERFSLILESASTNQTSMYLCASSSFTGTVFEKLFFGSGTQLSVL.

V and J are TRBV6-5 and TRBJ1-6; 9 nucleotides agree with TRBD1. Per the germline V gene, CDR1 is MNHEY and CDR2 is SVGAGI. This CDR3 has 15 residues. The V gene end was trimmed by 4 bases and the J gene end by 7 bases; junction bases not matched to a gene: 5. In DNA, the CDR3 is TGTGCCAGCAGTTGGACAGGGGAAGGGAATTCACCCCTCCACTTT. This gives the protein CASSWTGEGNSPLHF.

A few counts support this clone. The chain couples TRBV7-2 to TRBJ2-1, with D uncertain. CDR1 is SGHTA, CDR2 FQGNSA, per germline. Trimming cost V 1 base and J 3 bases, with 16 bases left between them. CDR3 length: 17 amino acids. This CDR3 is CASSLVLQVSFYNEQFF. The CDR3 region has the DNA TGTGCCAGCAGCTTAGTCCTCCAGGTCTCTTTCTACAATGAGCAGTTCTTC.

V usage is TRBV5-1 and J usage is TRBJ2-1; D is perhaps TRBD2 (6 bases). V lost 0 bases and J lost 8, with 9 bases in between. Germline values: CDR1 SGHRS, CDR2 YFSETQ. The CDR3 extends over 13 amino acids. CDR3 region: CASSLVEGDEQFF. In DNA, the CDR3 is TGCGCCAGCAGCTTGGTGGAGGGCGATGAGCAGTTCTTC.

The chain's CDR3 is CASSYRTDRAYEQYF. Written as DNA, the CDR3 is TGTGCCAGCAGTTACCGTACGGACAGGGCCTACGAGCAGTACTTC. The chain couples TRBV6-2 or TRBV6-3 to TRBJ2-7; 8 bases map to TRBD1. Germline V gene data show CDR1 as MNHEY and CDR2 as SVGEGT. This CDR3 has 15 residues. J was trimmed by 2 bases and V by 2 bases; bases with no gene match: 5.

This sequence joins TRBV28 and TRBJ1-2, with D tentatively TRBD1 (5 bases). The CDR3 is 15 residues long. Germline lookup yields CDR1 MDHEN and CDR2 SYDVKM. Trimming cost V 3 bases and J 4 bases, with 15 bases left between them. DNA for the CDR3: TGTGCCAGCAGTTTCAGAGGGGTGGGGGGCTATGGCTACACCTTC. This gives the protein CASSFRGVGGYGYTF.

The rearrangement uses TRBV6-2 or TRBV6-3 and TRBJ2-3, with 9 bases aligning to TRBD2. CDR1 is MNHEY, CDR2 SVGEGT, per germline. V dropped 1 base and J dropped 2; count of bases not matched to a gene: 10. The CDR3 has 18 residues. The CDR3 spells CASSYLAGGPDVTDTQYF. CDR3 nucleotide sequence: TGTGCCAGCAGTTACTTGGCGGGAGGGCCGGATGTCACAGATACGCAGTATTTT.

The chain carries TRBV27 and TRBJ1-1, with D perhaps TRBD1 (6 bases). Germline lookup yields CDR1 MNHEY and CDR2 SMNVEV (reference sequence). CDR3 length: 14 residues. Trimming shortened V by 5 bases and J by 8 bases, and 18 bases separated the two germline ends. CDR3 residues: CASSPHGQSREAFF. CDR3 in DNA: TGTGCCAGCAGTCCTCACGGACAGTCTCGAGAAGCTTTCTTT.

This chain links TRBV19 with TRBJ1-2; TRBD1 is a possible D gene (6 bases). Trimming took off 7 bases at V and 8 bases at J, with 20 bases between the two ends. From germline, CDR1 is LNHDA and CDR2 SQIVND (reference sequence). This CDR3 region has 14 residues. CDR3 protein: CASTPNPRGGGYTF. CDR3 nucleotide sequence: TGTGCCAGTACCCCAAACCCCAGGGGAGGGGGCTACACCTTC.

This CDR3 is CASRSDRGYNEQFF. For the CDR3, the DNA is TGTGCCAGCAGGTCGGACAGGGGATACAATGAGCAGTTCTTC. The chain combines TRBV6-5 with TRBJ2-1; 9 nucleotides line up with TRBD1. This CDR3 has 14 amino acids. The V segment lost 6 bases and the J segment 4 bases; nucleotides outside the gene matches: 4. Per germline, CDR1 MNHEY and CDR2 SVGAGI.

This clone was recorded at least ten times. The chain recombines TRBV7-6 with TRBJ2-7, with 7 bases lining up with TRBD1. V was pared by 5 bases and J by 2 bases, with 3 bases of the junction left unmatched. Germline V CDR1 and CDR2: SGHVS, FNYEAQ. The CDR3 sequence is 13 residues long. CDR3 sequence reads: CASSLGTAYEQYF. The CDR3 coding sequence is TGTGCCAGCAGCCTGGGGACAGCCTACGAGCAGTACTTC.

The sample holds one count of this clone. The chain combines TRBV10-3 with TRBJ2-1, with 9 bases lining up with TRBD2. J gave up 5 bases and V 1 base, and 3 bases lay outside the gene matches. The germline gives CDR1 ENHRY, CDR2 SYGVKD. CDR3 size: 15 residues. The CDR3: CAISEWREGDNEQFF. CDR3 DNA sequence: TGTGCCATCAGTGAGTGGCGGGAGGGAGACAATGAGCAGTTCTTC.

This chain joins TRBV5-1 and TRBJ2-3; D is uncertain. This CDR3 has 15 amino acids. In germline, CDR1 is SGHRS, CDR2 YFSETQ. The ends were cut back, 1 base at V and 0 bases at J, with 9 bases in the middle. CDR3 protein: CASSLIQASTDTQYF. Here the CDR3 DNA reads TGCGCCAGCAGCTTGATTCAGGCGAGCACAGATACGCAGTATTTT.